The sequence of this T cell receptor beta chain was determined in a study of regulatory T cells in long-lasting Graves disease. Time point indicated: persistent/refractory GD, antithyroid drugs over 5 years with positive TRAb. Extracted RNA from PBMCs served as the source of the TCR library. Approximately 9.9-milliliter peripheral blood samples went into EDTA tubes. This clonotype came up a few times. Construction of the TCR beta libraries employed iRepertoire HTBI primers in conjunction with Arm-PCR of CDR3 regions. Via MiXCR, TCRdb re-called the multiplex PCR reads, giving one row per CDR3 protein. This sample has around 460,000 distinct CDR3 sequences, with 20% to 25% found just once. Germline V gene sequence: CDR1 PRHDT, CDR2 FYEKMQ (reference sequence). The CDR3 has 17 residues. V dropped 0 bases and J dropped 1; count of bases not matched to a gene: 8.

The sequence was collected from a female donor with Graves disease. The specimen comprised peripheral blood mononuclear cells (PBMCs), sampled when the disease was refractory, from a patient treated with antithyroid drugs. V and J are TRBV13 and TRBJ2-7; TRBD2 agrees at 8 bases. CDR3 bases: TGTGCCAGCAGCTTAGGAGTCTCGGGGGGGATTTCCTACGAGCAGTACTTC. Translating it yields CASSLGVSGGISYEQYF.